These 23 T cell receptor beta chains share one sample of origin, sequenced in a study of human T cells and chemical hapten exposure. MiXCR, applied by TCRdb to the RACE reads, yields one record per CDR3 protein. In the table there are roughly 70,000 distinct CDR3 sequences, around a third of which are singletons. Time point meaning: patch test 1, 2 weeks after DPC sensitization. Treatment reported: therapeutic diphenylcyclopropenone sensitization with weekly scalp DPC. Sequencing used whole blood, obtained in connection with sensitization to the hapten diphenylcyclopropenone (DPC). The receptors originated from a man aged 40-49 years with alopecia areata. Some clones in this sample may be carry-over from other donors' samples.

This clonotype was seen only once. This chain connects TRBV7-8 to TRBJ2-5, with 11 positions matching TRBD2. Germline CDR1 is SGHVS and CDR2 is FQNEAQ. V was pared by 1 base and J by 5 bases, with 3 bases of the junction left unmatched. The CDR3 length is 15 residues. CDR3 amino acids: CASSLELAGGETQYF. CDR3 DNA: TGTGCCAGCAGCTTAGAATTAGCGGGAGGGGAGACCCAGTACTTC.

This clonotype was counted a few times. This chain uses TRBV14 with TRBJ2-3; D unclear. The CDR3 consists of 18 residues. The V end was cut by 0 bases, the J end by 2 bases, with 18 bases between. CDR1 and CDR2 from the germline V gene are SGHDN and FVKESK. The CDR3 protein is CASSQDRLLIPPTDTQYF. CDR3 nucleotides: TGTGCCAGCAGCCAAGATCGGTTACTCATCCCCCCCACAGATACGCAGTATTTT.

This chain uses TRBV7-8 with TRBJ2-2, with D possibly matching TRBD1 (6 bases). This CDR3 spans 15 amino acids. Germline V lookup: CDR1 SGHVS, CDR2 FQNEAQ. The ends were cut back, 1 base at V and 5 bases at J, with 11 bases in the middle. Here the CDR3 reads CASSLVGGQTGELFF. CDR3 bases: TGTGCCAGCAGCTTAGTTGGGGGACAAACCGGGGAGCTGTTTTTT.

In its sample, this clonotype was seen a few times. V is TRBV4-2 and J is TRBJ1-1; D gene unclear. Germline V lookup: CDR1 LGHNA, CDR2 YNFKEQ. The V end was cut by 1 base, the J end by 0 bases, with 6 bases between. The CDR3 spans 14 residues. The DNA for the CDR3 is TGTGCCAGCAGCCAAGGAGGGATGAACACTGAAGCTTTCTTT. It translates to CASSQGGMNTEAFF.

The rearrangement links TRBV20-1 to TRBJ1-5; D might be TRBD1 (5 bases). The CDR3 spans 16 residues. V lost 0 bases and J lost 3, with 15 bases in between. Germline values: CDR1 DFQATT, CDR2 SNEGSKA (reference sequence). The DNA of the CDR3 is TGCAGTGCTAGAGATCCCCTCCAGGGATCCAATCAGCCCCAGCATTTT. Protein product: CSARDPLQGSNQPQHF.

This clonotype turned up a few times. CDR3 loop: CASSLAGFNSPLHF. The CDR3 nucleotides read TGTGCCAGCAGCTTAGCAGGGTTTAATTCACCCCTCCACTTT. The V and J genes are TRBV7-9 and TRBJ1-6; D not certain. The germline V gene has CDR1 SEHNR and CDR2 FQNEAQ (reference sequence). V was cut by 0 bases and J by 6 bases, with 6 bases left in between. This CDR3 has 14 residues.

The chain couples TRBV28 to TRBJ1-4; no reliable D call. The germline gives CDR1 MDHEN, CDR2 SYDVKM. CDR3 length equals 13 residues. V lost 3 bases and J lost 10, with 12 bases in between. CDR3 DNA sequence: TGTGCCAGCAGTTTTGGCGGCCCAGGAAAACTGTTTTTT. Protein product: CASSFGGPGKLFF.

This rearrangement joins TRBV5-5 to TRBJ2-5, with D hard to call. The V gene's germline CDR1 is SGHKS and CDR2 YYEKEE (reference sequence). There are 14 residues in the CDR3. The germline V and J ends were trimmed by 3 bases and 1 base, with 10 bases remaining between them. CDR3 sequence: CASSSVGSQETQYF. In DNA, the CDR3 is TGTGCCAGCAGCTCCGTGGGAAGCCAAGAGACCCAGTACTTC.

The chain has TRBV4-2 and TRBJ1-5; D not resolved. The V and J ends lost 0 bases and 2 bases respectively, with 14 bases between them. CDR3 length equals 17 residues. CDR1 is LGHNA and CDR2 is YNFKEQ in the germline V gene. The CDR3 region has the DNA TGTGCCAGCAGCCAAGACTCAACACGGATGGGCAATCAGCCCCAGCATTTT. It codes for CASSQDSTRMGNQPQHF.

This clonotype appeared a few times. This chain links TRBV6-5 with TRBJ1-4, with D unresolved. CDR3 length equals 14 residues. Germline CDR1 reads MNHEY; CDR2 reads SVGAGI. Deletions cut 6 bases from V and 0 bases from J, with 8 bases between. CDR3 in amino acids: CASSGIATNEKLFF. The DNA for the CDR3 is TGTGCCAGCAGCGGGATTGCAACTAATGAAAAACTGTTTTTT.

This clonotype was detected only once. The CDR3 coding sequence is TGTGCCACCACAGAAGGTACCGGGGAGCTGTTTTTT. Its protein product is CATTEGTGELFF. V usage is TRBV18 and J usage is TRBJ2-2; no clear D gene. V was cut by 10 bases and J by 5 bases, with 11 bases left in between. This CDR3 is 12 amino acids long. CDR1 and CDR2 (germline): KGHSH, LQKENI.

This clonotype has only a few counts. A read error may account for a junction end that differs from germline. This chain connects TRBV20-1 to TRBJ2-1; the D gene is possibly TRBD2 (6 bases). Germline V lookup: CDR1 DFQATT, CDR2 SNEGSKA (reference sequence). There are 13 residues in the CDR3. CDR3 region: CSAPRDSDNEQFF. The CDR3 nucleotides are TGCAGTGCTCCGCGGGACTCCGACAATGAGCAGTTCTTC.

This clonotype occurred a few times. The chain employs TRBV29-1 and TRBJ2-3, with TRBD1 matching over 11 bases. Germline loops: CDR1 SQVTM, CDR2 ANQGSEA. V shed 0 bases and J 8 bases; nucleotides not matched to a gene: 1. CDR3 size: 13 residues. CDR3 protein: CSVEEDRGRTQYF. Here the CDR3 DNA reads TGCAGCGTTGAAGAGGACAGGGGGCGTACGCAGTATTTT.

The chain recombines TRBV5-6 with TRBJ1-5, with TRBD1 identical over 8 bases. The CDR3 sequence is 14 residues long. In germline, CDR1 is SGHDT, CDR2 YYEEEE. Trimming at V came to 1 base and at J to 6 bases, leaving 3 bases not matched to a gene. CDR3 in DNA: TGTGCCAGCAGCTTGAAGGACAGGGCTCAGCCCCAGCATTTT. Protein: CASSLKDRAQPQHF.

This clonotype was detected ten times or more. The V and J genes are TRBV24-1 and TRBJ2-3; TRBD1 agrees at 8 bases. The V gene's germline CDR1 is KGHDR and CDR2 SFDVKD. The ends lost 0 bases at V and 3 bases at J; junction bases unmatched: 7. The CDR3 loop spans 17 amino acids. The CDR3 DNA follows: TGTGCCACCAGTGATTTGCGGGGCACAGGGGGGACAGATACGCAGTATTTT. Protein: CATSDLRGTGGTDTQYF.

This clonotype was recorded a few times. The CDR3 DNA reads TGTGCCAGCGCTAAAAGAGGGGGGACCTCTGGAAACACCATATATTTT. It translates to CASAKRGGTSGNTIYF. The chain joins TRBV27 to TRBJ1-3; TRBD1 is a possible D gene (6 bases). Germline values: CDR1 MNHEY, CDR2 SMNVEV (reference sequence). The CDR3 contains 16 residues. The germline V and J ends were trimmed by 8 bases and 0 bases, with 17 bases remaining between them.

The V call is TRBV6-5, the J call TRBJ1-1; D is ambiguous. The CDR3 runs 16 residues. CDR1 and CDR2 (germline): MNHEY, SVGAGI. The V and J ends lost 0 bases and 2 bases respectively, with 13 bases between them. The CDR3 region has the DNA TGTGCCAGCAGTTACTCAAAGGTTCGGAGAAACACTGAAGCTTTCTTT. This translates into CASSYSKVRRNTEAFF.

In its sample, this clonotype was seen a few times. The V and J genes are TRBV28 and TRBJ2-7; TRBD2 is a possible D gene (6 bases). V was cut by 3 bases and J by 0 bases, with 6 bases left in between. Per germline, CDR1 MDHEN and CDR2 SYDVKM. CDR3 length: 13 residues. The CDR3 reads CASSLRDSYEQYF. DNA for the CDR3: TGTGCCAGCAGTTTGCGGGACTCCTACGAGCAGTACTTC.

The CDR3 reads CASRETAYYGYTF. The CDR3 DNA follows: TGTGCCAGCAGAGAGACAGCGTACTATGGCTACACCTTC. This sequence joins TRBV12-3 or TRBV12-4 and TRBJ1-2; tentative D call: TRBD1 (5 bases). Trimming stripped 6 bases from V and 3 bases from J, with 11 bases between. There are 13 residues in the CDR3.

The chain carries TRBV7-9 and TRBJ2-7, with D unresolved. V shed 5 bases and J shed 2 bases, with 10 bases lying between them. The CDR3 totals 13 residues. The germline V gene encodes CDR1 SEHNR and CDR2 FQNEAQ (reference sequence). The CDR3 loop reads CASSPYATYEQYF. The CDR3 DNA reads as TGTGCCAGCAGCCCGTACGCTACCTACGAGCAGTACTTC.

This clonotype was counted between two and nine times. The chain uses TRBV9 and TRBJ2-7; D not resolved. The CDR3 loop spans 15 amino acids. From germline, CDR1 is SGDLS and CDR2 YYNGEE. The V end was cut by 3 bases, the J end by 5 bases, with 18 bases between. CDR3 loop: CASSAEAWGSNEQYF. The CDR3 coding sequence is TGTGCCAGCAGCGCCGAGGCCTGGGGTAGTAACGAGCAGTACTTC.

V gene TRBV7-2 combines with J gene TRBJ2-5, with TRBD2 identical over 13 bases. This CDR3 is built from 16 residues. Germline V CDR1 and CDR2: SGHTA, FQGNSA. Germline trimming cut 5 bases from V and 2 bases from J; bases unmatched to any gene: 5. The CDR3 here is CASSPPGLAGQETQYF. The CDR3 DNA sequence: TGTGCCAGCAGCCCTCCGGGACTAGCGGGGCAAGAGACCCAGTACTTC.

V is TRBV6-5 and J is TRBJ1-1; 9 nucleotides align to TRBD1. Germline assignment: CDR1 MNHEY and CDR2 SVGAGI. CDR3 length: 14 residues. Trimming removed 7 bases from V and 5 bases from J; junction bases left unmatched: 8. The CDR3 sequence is CASNSGTGKTEAFF. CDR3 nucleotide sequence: TGTGCCAGCAATTCTGGGACAGGGAAGACTGAAGCTTTCTTT.